A single sample gave rise to the 21 T cell receptor beta chains below, sequenced in a study of CD8 T cells in ankylosing spondylitis. From the 5' RACE reads, TCRdb called clonotypes with MiXCR, one entry per CDR3 protein. The top ten clones hold 3% to 4% of a sample with around 130,000 distinct CDR3 sequences, about a tenth of them seen once. The sample consisted of blood, either unsorted or a sorted T cell fraction (not recorded which). These TCRs come from a male donor with ankylosing spondylitis or in good health (not recorded which).

This clonotype has a handful of counts. A much larger clone differs by one base, so this may be a read error. The J gene is TRBJ1-2, the V gene TRBV29-1; 7 nucleotides match TRBD1. Germline V gene data show CDR1 as SQVTM and CDR2 as ANQGSEA. This CDR3 is built from 13 residues. The chain's CDR3 is CSVGSGGDYGYPF. Written as DNA, the CDR3 is TGCAGCGTTGGATCAGGGGGAGACTATGGCTACCCCTTC.

This clonotype was detected ten times or more. V usage is TRBV7-2 and J usage is TRBJ2-3; 7 nucleotides match TRBD2. Per germline, CDR1 SGHTA and CDR2 FQGNSA. V lost 1 base to trimming and J lost 2 bases; unmatched junction nucleotides: 6. The CDR3 loop spans 16 amino acids. The CDR3, as DNA: TGTGCCAGCAGCTTAGTTGGGACTACTGACACAGATACGCAGTATTTT. Its protein product is CASSLVGTTDTDTQYF.

This clonotype appeared many times. The gene calls are TRBV6-2 or TRBV6-3 and TRBJ2-1; D perhaps matches TRBD1 (5 bases). Germline V gene data show CDR1 as MNHEY and CDR2 as SVGEGT. Trimming cost V 0 bases and J 8 bases, with 23 bases left between them. This CDR3 is 18 amino acids long. The CDR3 DNA reads TGTGCCAGCAGTTACTCCCAACTCGCAAGGGGCACAGTCGATGAGCAGTTCTTC. Its translation is CASSYSQLARGTVDEQFF.

This clonotype appeared many times. The V and J genes are TRBV6-1 and TRBJ2-3; TRBD2 matches at 11 bases. CDR1 and CDR2 (germline): MNHNS, SASEGT. This CDR3 comprises 15 residues. J lost 6 bases, V lost 6 bases, and 8 bases had no gene match. The CDR3 nucleotides are TGTGCCAGCAGAGAACTAGCGGGAGCCACGGATACGCAGTATTTT. Encoded protein: CASRELAGATDTQYF.

This clonotype occurred many times. The chain couples TRBV28 to TRBJ2-6, with D maybe TRBD1 (5 bases). Germline CDR1 is MDHEN and CDR2 is SYDVKM. Trimming took off 6 bases at V and 0 bases at J, with 15 bases between the two ends. The CDR3 consists of 17 residues. CDR3 coding DNA: TGTGCCAGCAGAACTACGGACACCAACTCTGGGGCCAACGTCCTGACTTTC. It codes for CASRTTDTNSGANVLTF.

This clonotype was seen more than once but under ten times. This chain links TRBV27 with TRBJ2-7, with 10 bases lining up with TRBD1. Germline loops: CDR1 MNHEY, CDR2 SMNVEV (reference sequence). CDR3 length: 15 residues. The ends lost 5 bases at V and 3 bases at J; junction bases unmatched: 7. CDR3: CASSRTGTGVYEQYF. The CDR3 DNA sequence: TGTGCCAGCAGTCGAACCGGGACAGGGGTCTACGAGCAGTACTTC.

This clonotype has a count of ten or more. V and J are TRBV10-2 and TRBJ2-3; D assignment may be TRBD1 or TRBD2 (5 bases each). Trimming cost V 3 bases and J 3 bases, with 10 bases left between them. Germline V gene data show CDR1 as WSHSY and CDR2 as SAAADI. This CDR3 is 14 amino acids long. CDR3 DNA sequence: TGCGCCAGCAGTGACTGGGGCGGGACAGATACGCAGTATTTT. Its translation: CASSDWGGTDTQYF.

At least ten counts were recorded for this clonotype. This chain joins TRBV5-1 and TRBJ1-2; D call uncertain. CDR3 length: 14 amino acids. Trimming shortened V by 0 bases and J by 4 bases, and 10 bases separated the two germline ends. CDR1 is SGHRS and CDR2 is YFSETQ in the germline V gene. The CDR3 DNA sequence: TGCGCCAGCAGCTTGGCCAATAATGCCTATGGCTACACCTTC. Translating gives CASSLANNAYGYTF.

This clonotype was seen many times. The V gene is TRBV5-1, the J gene TRBJ2-1; TRBD1 agrees at 11 bases. The CDR3 runs to 15 residues. Unmatched junction bases numbered 3, after V lost 4 bases and J lost 3 bases. Germline V gene data show CDR1 as SGHRS and CDR2 as YFSETQ. CDR3 DNA sequence: TGCGCCAGCAGCAAGGGGACAGGGGGCTACAATGAGCAGTTCTTC. Translating gives CASSKGTGGYNEQFF. The complete variable domain, with remaining parts taken from reference TRBV5-1 and TRBJ2-1, reads KAGVTQTPRYLIKTRGQQVTLSCSPISGHRSVSWYQQTPGQGLQFLFEYFSETQRNKGNFPGRFSGRQFSNSRSEMNVSTLELGDSALYLCASSKGTGGYNEQFFGPGTRLTVL.

This clonotype occurred a few times. V gene TRBV7-8 combines with J gene TRBJ2-5, with TRBD1 identical over 7 bases. CDR1 and CDR2 (germline): SGHVS, FQNEAQ. Trimming took 5 bases from V and 4 from J; bases not matched to a gene: 7. The CDR3 totals 14 residues. In DNA form, the CDR3 reads TGTGCCAGCAGCCCCCAGGGGGACAGAGAGACCCAGTACTTC. It encodes CASSPQGDRETQYF.

This clonotype was detected only a few times. This chain uses TRBV5-1 with TRBJ2-7; D unresolved. V dropped 3 bases and J dropped 7 bases, with 11 bases sitting between them. The germline V gene encodes CDR1 SGHRS and CDR2 YFSETQ. This CDR3 is built from 12 residues. Here the CDR3 DNA reads TGCGCCAGCAGCTCGTTCCGTGGGGAGCAGTACTTC. Residues: CASSSFRGEQYF.

This chain links TRBV4-3 with TRBJ2-1, with TRBD2 matching over 7 bases. The CDR3 is 16 residues long. CDR1 and CDR2 (germline): LGHNA, YSLEER. Losses at the gene ends were 1 base for V and 10 bases for J; bases not matched to a gene: 13. CDR3 coding DNA: TGCGCCAGCAGCCAAGTGTCCGGGGGAGGGATGGTAGAGCAGTTCTTC. Its translation is CASSQVSGGGMVEQFF.

In its sample, this clonotype was seen many times. This rearrangement joins TRBV20-1 to TRBJ2-3; D uncertain. Trimming shortened V by 3 bases and J by 4 bases, and 8 bases separated the two germline ends. This CDR3 comprises 12 residues. Germline V lookup: CDR1 DFQATT, CDR2 SNEGSKA (reference sequence). Here the CDR3 reads CSARPPADTQYF. In DNA, the CDR3 is TGCAGTGCTAGGCCTCCCGCAGATACGCAGTATTTT.

This clonotype was observed at least ten times. The V and J genes are TRBV5-1 and TRBJ2-5; TRBD2 agrees at 11 bases. CDR1 is SGHRS, CDR2 YFSETQ, per germline. J was trimmed by 5 bases and V by 1 base; bases with no gene match: 7. This CDR3 spans 16 amino acids. The CDR3: CASSLSVAGGKETQYF. For the CDR3, the DNA is TGCGCCAGCAGCTTGTCGGTAGCGGGAGGGAAGGAGACCCAGTACTTC.

The V call is TRBV7-8, the J call TRBJ2-3, with D perhaps assigned TRBD1 or TRBD2 (6 bases each). Trimming left V 5 bases short and J 1 base short, with 16 bases between. This CDR3 spans 16 amino acids. Germline V gene data show CDR1 as SGHVS and CDR2 as FQNEAQ. The CDR3 DNA follows: TGTGCCAGCAGCCCCTCTCGGGGGCGGGGCACAGATACGCAGTATTTT. Protein sequence: CASSPSRGRGTDTQYF.

This clonotype was seen at least ten times. This chain uses TRBV12-3 or TRBV12-4 with TRBJ2-1; TRBD2 aligns across 9 bases. Trimming cost V 7 bases and J 5 bases; bases outside gene matches: 9. The CDR3 sequence is 15 residues long. CDR3 protein: CASILGLALDNEQFF. CDR3 nucleotides: TGTGCCAGCATCCTAGGACTAGCGCTAGACAATGAGCAGTTCTTC.

This clonotype was recorded many times. The chain uses TRBV29-1 and TRBJ1-1; the D is unclear. Trimming took off 7 bases at V and 7 bases at J, with 16 bases between the two ends. CDR1 is SQVTM and CDR2 is ANQGSEA in the germline V gene. There are 12 residues in the CDR3. The CDR3 DNA reads as TGCAGCGCAACTCCCCAGGCCGTTGAAGCTTTCTTT. It specifies CSATPQAVEAFF.

This clonotype was detected ten times or more. This rearrangement joins TRBV4-2 to TRBJ2-3; a possible D gene is TRBD2 (6 bases). CDR1 and CDR2 from the germline V gene are LGHNA and YNFKEQ. The CDR3 is 16 amino acids. Trimming shortened V by 1 base and J by 3 bases, and 14 bases separated the two germline ends. The CDR3 region is CASSQVPPTSTDTQYF. The CDR3 nucleotides read TGTGCCAGCAGCCAAGTACCACCGACTAGTACAGATACGCAGTATTTT.

This clonotype was seen a few times. The V and J genes are TRBV28 and TRBJ1-5; tentative D call: TRBD1 (6 bases). The CDR3 has 17 residues. Trimming cost V 4 bases and J 0 bases, with 16 bases left between them. Germline V gene sequence: CDR1 MDHEN, CDR2 SYDVKM. CDR3 DNA sequence: TGTGCCAGCAGTTCCAATAGACAGGCCGATAGCAATCAGCCCCAGCATTTT. Translating gives CASSSNRQADSNQPQHF.

This clonotype was counted ten times or more. This rearrangement joins TRBV5-1 to TRBJ2-2; no clear D gene. Trimming stripped 0 bases from V and 0 bases from J, with 9 bases between. This CDR3 has 16 residues. CDR1 SGHRS and CDR2 YFSETQ come from the germline V gene. The CDR3 DNA reads TGCGCCAGCAGCTTGGCCGAGCCCGCGAACACCGGGGAGCTGTTTTTT. It encodes CASSLAEPANTGELFF.

This clonotype came up a few times. The rearrangement links TRBV15 to TRBJ2-5, with a tentative D call TRBD2 (6 bases). There are 16 residues in the CDR3. CDR1 is LNHNV, CDR2 YYDKDF, per germline (reference sequence). Trimming took 0 bases from V and 0 from J, leaving 11 bases between them. Here the CDR3 DNA reads TGTGCCACCAGCAGAGAAGGCGGGACTTACCAAGAGACCCAGTACTTC. Amino acids: CATSREGGTYQETQYF.